This TCR beta chain was sequenced in a study of blood T cell repertoires in COVID-19. Measured with immunoSEQ multiplex PCR; TCRdb has only the in-frame clones, and not every one. Here the sample spans a few hundred thousand clones, approximately 91% being singletons. Sequencing was carried out using peripheral blood. The TCR sequence derives from a man in his forties or fifties with acute or convalescent COVID-19.

For the CDR3, the DNA is TGTGCCAGCAGCAAACCCGCCGAGGGGAACACCGGGGAGCTGTTTTTT. As protein: CASSKPAEGNTGELFF. J is TRBJ2-2 and V is TRBV21-1; the D call TRBD2 from the table was never checked on the DNA. TRBV21-1 is shown as a pseudogene. This CDR3 has 16 residues.